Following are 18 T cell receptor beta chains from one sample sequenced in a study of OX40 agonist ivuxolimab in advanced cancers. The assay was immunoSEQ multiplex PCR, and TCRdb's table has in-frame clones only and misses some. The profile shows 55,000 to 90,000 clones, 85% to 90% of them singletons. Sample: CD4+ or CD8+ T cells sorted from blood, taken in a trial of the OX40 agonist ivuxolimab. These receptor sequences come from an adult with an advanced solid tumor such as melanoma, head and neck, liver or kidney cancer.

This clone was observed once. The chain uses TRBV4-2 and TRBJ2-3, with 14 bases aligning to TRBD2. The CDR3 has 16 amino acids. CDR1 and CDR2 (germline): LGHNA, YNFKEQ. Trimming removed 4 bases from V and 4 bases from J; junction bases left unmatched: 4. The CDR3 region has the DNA TGTGCCAGCAGCCTATTGGGACTAGCGGGAGCAGATACGCAGTATTTT. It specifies CASSLLGLAGADTQYF.

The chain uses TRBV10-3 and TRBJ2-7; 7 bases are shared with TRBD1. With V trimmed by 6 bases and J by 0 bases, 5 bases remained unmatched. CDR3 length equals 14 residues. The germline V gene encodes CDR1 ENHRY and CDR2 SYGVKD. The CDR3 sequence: CAISSGTDSYEQYF. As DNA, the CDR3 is TGTGCCATCAGCTCCGGGACAGACTCCTACGAGCAGTACTTC.

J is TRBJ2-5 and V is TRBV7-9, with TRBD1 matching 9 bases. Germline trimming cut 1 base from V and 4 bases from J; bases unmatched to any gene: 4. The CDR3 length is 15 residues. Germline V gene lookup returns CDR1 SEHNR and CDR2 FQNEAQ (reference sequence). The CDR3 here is CASSLDTGGAETQYF. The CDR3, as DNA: TGTGCCAGCAGCTTAGATACAGGGGGCGCAGAGACCCAGTACTTC.

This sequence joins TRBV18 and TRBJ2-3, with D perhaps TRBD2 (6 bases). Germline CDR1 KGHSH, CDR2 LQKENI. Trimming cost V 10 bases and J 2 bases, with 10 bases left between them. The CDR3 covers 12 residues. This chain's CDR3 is CANRDSTDTQYF. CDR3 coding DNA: TGTGCCAATCGGGACTCCACAGATACGCAGTATTTT.

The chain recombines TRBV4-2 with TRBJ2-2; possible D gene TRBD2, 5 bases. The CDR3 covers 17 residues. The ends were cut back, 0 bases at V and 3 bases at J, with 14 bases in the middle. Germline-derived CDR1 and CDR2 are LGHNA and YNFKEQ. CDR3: CASSQDSLTRDTGELFF. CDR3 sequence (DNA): TGTGCCAGCAGCCAAGACAGCCTAACGAGGGACACCGGGGAGCTGTTTTTT.

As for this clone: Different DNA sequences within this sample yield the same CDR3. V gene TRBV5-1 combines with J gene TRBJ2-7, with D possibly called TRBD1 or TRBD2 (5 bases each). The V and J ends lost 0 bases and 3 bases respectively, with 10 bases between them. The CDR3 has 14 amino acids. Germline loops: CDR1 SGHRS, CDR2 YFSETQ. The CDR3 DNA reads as TGCGCCAGCAGCTTGGCCGGGACGGGCTACGAGCAGTACTTC. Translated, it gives CASSLAGTGYEQYF.

This CDR3 is CASSADRDTGELFF. In DNA, the CDR3 is TGTGCCAGCAGTGCGGACAGGGACACCGGGGAGCTGTTTTTT. The chain recombines TRBV28 with TRBJ2-2, with 8 bases matching TRBD1. CDR1 MDHEN and CDR2 SYDVKM come from the germline V gene. The CDR3 is 14 residues long. J lost 3 bases, V lost 5 bases, and 2 bases had no gene match.

CDR3 nucleotide sequence: TGCGCCAGCAGCCAACGTAAGGACACTGAAGCTTTCTTT. Its translation: CASSQRKDTEAFF. V and J are TRBV4-3 and TRBJ1-1; D call uncertain. V gave up 2 bases and J gave up 3 bases, with 7 bases separating them. The CDR3 runs 13 residues. CDR1 is LGHNA and CDR2 is YSLEER in the germline V gene.

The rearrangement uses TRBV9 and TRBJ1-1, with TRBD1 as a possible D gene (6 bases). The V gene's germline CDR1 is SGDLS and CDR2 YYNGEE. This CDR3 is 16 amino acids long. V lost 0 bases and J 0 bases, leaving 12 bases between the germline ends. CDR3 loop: CASSVGVRGMNTEAFF. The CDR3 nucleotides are TGTGCCAGCAGCGTAGGGGTGAGGGGGATGAACACTGAAGCTTTCTTT. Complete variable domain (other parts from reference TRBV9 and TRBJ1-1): DSGVTQTPKHLITATGQRVTLRCSPRSGDLSVYWYQQSLDQGLQFLIQYYNGEERAKGNILERFSAQQFPDLHSELNLSSLELGDSALYFCASSVGVRGMNTEAFFGQGTRLTVV.

The CDR3 region is CASSWGGIGNQPQHF. Written as DNA, the CDR3 is TGCGCCAGCAGCTGGGGGGGCATCGGCAATCAGCCCCAGCATTTT. The J gene is TRBJ1-5, the V gene TRBV5-1; possibly TRBD1 for D (6 bases). Trimming took 3 bases from V and 2 from J, leaving 12 bases between them. Germline-derived CDR1 and CDR2 are SGHRS and YFSETQ. The CDR3 extends over 15 amino acids. The full variable domain, completed using reference TRBV5-1 and TRBJ1-5, is KAGVTQTPRYLIKTRGQQVTLSCSPISGHRSVSWYQQTPGQGLQFLFEYFSETQRNKGNFPGRFSGRQFSNSRSEMNVSTLELGDSALYLCASSWGGIGNQPQHFGDGTRLSIL.

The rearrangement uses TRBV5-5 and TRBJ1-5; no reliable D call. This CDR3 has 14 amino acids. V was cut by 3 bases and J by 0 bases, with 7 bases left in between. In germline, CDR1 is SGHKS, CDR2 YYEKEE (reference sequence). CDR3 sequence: CASSSQYSNQPQHF. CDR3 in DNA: TGTGCCAGCAGCTCCCAGTATAGCAATCAGCCCCAGCATTTT. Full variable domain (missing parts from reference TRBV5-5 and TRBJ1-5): DAGVTQSPTHLIKTRGQQVTLRCSPISGHKSVSWYQQVLGQGPQFIFQYYEKEERGRGNFPDRFSARQFPNYSSELNVNALLLGDSALYLCASSSQYSNQPQHFGDGTRLSIL.

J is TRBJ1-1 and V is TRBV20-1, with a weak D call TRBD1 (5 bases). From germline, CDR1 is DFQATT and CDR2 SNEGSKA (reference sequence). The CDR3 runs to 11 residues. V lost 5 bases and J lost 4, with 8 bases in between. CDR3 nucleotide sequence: TGCAGTGCTGGGACGGGCACTGAAGCTTTCTTT. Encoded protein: CSAGTGTEAFF.

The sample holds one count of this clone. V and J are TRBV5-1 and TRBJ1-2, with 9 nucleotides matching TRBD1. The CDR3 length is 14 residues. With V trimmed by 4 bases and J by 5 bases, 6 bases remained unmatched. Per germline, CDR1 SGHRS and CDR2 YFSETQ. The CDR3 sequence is CASSDDRGAYGYTF. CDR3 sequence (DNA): TGCGCCAGCAGCGACGACAGGGGGGCTTATGGCTACACCTTC. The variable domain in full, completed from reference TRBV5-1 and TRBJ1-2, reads KAGVTQTPRYLIKTRGQQVTLSCSPISGHRSVSWYQQTPGQGLQFLFEYFSETQRNKGNFPGRFSGRQFSNSRSEMNVSTLELGDSALYLCASSDDRGAYGYTFGSGTRLTVV.

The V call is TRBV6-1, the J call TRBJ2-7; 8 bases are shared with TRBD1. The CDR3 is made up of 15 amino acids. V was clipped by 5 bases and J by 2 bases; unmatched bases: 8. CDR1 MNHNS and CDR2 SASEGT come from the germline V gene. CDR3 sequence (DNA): TGTGCCAGCAGTCCTCTCAGGGGGCAGACCTACGAGCAGTACTTC. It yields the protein CASSPLRGQTYEQYF.

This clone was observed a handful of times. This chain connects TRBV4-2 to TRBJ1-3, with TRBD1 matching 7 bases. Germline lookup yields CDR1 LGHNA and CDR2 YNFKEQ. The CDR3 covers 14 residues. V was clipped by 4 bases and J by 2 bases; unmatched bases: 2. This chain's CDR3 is CASSRTGPGNTIYF. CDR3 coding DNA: TGTGCCAGCAGCCGGACAGGACCTGGAAACACCATATATTTT.

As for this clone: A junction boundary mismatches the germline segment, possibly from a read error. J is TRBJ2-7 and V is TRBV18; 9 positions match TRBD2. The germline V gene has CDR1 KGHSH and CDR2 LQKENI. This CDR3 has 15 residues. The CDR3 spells CASSPRVAGAGEQYF. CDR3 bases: TGTGCCAGCTCTCCACGGGTAGCGGGAGCTGGGGAGCAGTACTTC. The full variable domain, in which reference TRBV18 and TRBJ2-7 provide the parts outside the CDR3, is NAGVMQNPRHLVRRRGQEARLRCSPMKGHSHVYWYRQLPEEGLKFMVYLQKENIIDESGMPKERFSAEFPKEGPSILRIQQVVRGDSAAYFCASSPRVAGAGEQYFGPGTRLTVT.

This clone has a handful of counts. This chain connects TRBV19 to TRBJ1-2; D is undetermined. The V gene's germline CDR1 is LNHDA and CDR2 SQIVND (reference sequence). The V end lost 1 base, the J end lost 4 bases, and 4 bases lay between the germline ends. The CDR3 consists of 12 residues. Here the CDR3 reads CASSIARYGYTF. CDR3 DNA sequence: TGTGCCAGTAGTATAGCGCGCTATGGCTACACCTTC.

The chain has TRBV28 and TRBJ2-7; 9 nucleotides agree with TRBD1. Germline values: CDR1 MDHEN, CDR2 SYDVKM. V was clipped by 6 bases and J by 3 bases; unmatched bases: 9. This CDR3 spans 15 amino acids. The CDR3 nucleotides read TGTGCCAGCAGCTCCCAGCGGACAGGGGTCTACGAGCAGTACTTC. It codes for CASSSQRTGVYEQYF.